This TCR beta chain was obtained from a study of shared clonotypes between healthy human individuals. Concerning this clone itself: Its antigen is as yet unknown.

Deletions cut 4 bases from V and 6 bases from J, with 10 bases between. Per germline, CDR1 LGHNA and CDR2 YSLEER. The CDR3 runs 13 residues. General study results and limits: Sharing of clonotypes among donors was expected to vary with sequencing depth.

In the authors' workflow: Sequence data from immunoSEQ were junction-only and lacked quality scores; consequently, filtering differed. The repertoire was sequenced with immunoSEQ multiplex PCR; TCRdb's copy has only in-frame clones and lacks some. The V and J calls and clone size were taken over from that table, and D and trimming were inferred from the DNA. This table has millions of clones, roughly 96% appearing once. Into CD45RA+ naive and CD45RA-negative memory subsets, the CD4+ cells were split. V and J are TRBV4-3 and TRBJ2-1, with no clear D. This sequence originates from a young man in good health. The specimen was naive CD4+ T cells sorted from blood. Subset described: CD45RA+ positively selected. The CDR3 DNA reads as TGCGCCAGCAGCCCCCCCAGTGGCAATGAGCAGTTCTTC. Encoded protein: CASSPPSGNEQFF.